Each of the 18 T cell receptor beta chains below was sequenced from the same sample in a study of cytotoxic CD8 clonotypes in ibrutinib-treated CLL. TCRdb's table, derived via immunoSEQ multiplex PCR, lists solely in-frame clones and lacks some. The sample has 160,000 or so clones; more than 75% are singletons. The material sequenced was PBMCs, taken after 12 months of ibrutinib treatment. The origin of the receptors is a human donor with chronic lymphocytic leukemia.

The V gene is TRBV28, the J gene TRBJ2-7, with D possibly being TRBD1 or TRBD2 (6 bases each). Germline V gene data show CDR1 as MDHEN and CDR2 as SYDVKM. V lost 5 bases to trimming and J lost 3 bases, with 11 bases between them. The CDR3 covers 13 residues. CDR3 loop: CASSAGHYYEQYF. CDR3 bases: TGTGCCAGCAGTGCGGGACACTACTACGAGCAGTACTTC.

The chain uses TRBV7-3 and TRBJ2-7; 9 bases fit TRBD2. The CDR3 totals 13 residues. J gave up 5 bases and V 2 bases, and 1 base lay outside the gene matches. Germline V lookup: CDR1 SGHTA, CDR2 FQGTGA. The CDR3 here is CASSLGTSNEQYF. The CDR3 DNA follows: TGTGCCAGCAGCTTAGGGACTAGCAACGAGCAGTACTTC.

The chain is built from TRBV7-6 and TRBJ2-1, with a weak D call TRBD1 (6 bases). Per the germline V gene, CDR1 is SGHVS and CDR2 is FNYEAQ. The CDR3 consists of 12 residues. V was trimmed by 5 bases and J by 11 bases, leaving 13 bases between them. The CDR3 nucleotides read TGTGCCAGCAGCACAGGGCAGTTGAAGCAGTTCTTC. Encoded protein: CASSTGQLKQFF.

This clone is labeled medium-sized. This chain connects TRBV11-2 to TRBJ1-1; no definite D call. V lost 2 bases, J lost 3 bases, and 7 bases lay in between. In germline, CDR1 is SGHAT, CDR2 FQNNGV. The CDR3 contains 13 residues. The CDR3 region is CASSLFPHTEAFF. CDR3 coding DNA: TGTGCCAGCAGCTTATTCCCGCACACTGAAGCTTTCTTT.

This clone occurred a few times. The rearrangement joins TRBV28 to TRBJ1-2; D not resolved. This CDR3 has 14 amino acids. The V end was cut by 7 bases, the J end by 1 base, with 13 bases between. Germline lookup yields CDR1 MDHEN and CDR2 SYDVKM. CDR3 DNA sequence: TGTGCCAGCACACTTGTGGGGATTAACTATGGCTACACCTTC. The encoded protein is CASTLVGINYGYTF.

In its sample, this clone was seen a few times. This chain uses TRBV28 with TRBJ1-5; 7 positions match TRBD1. Unmatched junction bases numbered 10, after V lost 2 bases and J lost 6 bases. Germline V lookup: CDR1 MDHEN, CDR2 SYDVKM. CDR3 length: 16 residues. CDR3 sequence reads: CASSLHLGQGGQPQHF. The CDR3 DNA follows: TGTGCCAGCAGTTTACATTTGGGGCAGGGGGGTCAGCCCCAGCATTTT. Variable domain in full (rest from reference TRBV28 and TRBJ1-5): DVKVTQSSRYLVKRTGEKVFLECVQDMDHENMFWYRQDPGLGLRLIYFSYDVKMKEKGDIPEGYSVSREKKERFSLILESASTNQTSMYLCASSLHLGQGGQPQHFGDGTRLSIL.

Notes on this clone: One junction end disagrees with the germline gene, perhaps due to a read error. V gene TRBV5-1 combines with J gene TRBJ1-2, with TRBD1 matching over 8 bases. CDR3 length equals 14 residues. Germline lookup yields CDR1 SGHRS and CDR2 YFSETQ. CDR3 sequence: CASSLDRGFGGYIF. As DNA, the CDR3 is TGCGCCAGCAGCTTGGACAGGGGGTTTGGAGGCTACATCTTC.

This rearrangement joins TRBV10-3 to TRBJ2-5; 9 nucleotides match TRBD2. J gave up 1 base and V 10 bases, and 13 bases lay outside the gene matches. The CDR3 consists of 16 residues. Germline CDR1 reads ENHRY; CDR2 reads SYGVKD. The CDR3 DNA reads TGTGCCACCCGTCTTTCGGGTAGCGGGGGCCAAGAGACCCAGTACTTC. This encodes CATRLSGSGGQETQYF.

The chain carries TRBV6-5 and TRBJ2-5, with D maybe TRBD1 (5 bases). In germline, CDR1 is MNHEY, CDR2 SVGAGI. The CDR3 has 14 amino acids. The ends were cut back, 7 bases at V and 2 bases at J, with 14 bases in the middle. The CDR3 nucleotides are TGTGCCAGCACCAAGACGGACACGCAAGAGACCCAGTACTTC. It encodes CASTKTDTQETQYF.

The chain has TRBV6-5 and TRBJ1-2; 9 bases align to TRBD1. CDR1 and CDR2 (germline): MNHEY, SVGAGI. The CDR3 spans 14 residues. V was clipped by 6 bases and J by 4 bases; unmatched bases: 6. CDR3 residues: CASSNGQGSYGYTF. In nucleotides, the CDR3 is TGTGCCAGCAGCAATGGACAGGGGAGCTATGGCTACACCTTC.

The chain is built from TRBV29-1 and TRBJ1-2, with 8 bases fitting TRBD1. After removal of 7 bases from V and 9 bases from J, the junction contained 19 bases not matched to a gene. The CDR3 runs to 15 residues. CDR1 SQVTM and CDR2 ANQGSEA come from the germline V gene. The CDR3 nucleotides read TGCAGCGCGGAGGTCGGACAGGGAACCCGAGTGAGCTACACCTTC. Amino acid sequence: CSAEVGQGTRVSYTF. The complete variable domain, with remaining parts taken from reference TRBV29-1 and TRBJ1-2, reads SAVISQKPSRDICQRGTSLTIQCQVDSQVTMMFWYRQQPGQSLTLIATANQGSEATYESGFVIDKFPISRPNLTFSTLTVSNMSPEDSSIYLCSAEVGQGTRVSYTFGSGTRLTVV.

The gene calls are TRBV4-1 and TRBJ2-1; a possible D gene is TRBD2 (5 bases). V was trimmed by 2 bases and J by 6 bases, leaving 14 bases between them. The CDR3 sequence is 15 residues long. Looked up from germline, CDR1 is MGHRA and CDR2 is YSYEKL. In DNA, the CDR3 is TGCGCCAGCAGCCAACCCGGACTGTCATTCAATGAGCAGTTCTTC. Translated: CASSQPGLSFNEQFF.

The chain recombines TRBV18 with TRBJ2-3; D may be TRBD2 (6 bases). The germline gives CDR1 KGHSH, CDR2 LQKENI. Trimming stripped 2 bases from V and 9 bases from J, with 12 bases between. This CDR3 is built from 13 residues. The CDR3 here is CASSPNPGGTQYF. CDR3 DNA sequence: TGTGCCAGCTCACCAAATCCTGGAGGGACGCAGTATTTT.

The chain uses TRBV7-2 and TRBJ1-3; D is uncertain. Looked up from germline, CDR1 is SGHTA and CDR2 is FQGNSA. Trimming took 2 bases from V and 6 from J, leaving 20 bases between them. The CDR3 consists of 17 residues. The CDR3 nucleotides read TGTGCCAGCAGCTTAAGGCCCAGGCTCAAGCTAGAAAACACCATATATTTT. It yields the protein CASSLRPRLKLENTIYF.

The V gene is TRBV28, the J gene TRBJ2-7, with TRBD1 matching over 7 bases. The junction had 16 bases not matched to a gene; V was cut back by 4 bases and J by 1 base. Germline assignment: CDR1 MDHEN and CDR2 SYDVKM. This CDR3 region has 18 residues. The CDR3 DNA follows: TGTGCCAGCAGTTCATCAGGGTACAGGGGCTCCAGTTCCTACGAGCAGTACTTC. It translates to CASSSSGYRGSSSYEQYF.

The chain carries TRBV7-7 and TRBJ2-1; 8 nucleotides align to TRBD1. V trimming: 4 bases; J trimming: 2 bases; junction bases outside the gene matches: 4. The CDR3 loop spans 15 amino acids. Germline V gene sequence: CDR1 SSHAT, CDR2 FNYEAQ (reference sequence). For the CDR3, the DNA is TGTGCCAGCAGCTCCGGGACAGGACCCTACAATGAGCAGTTCTTC. Translated, it gives CASSSGTGPYNEQFF.

The rearrangement uses TRBV18 and TRBJ2-3, with a weak D call TRBD1 (6 bases). Trimming stripped 0 bases from V and 6 bases from J, with 13 bases between. The germline V gene encodes CDR1 KGHSH and CDR2 LQKENI. This CDR3 region has 15 residues. Written as DNA, the CDR3 is TGTGCCAGCTCACCACCAAACCAGGGGCGGGATACGCAGTATTTT. It translates to CASSPPNQGRDTQYF.

V is TRBV28 and J is TRBJ1-2, with a weak D call TRBD1 (5 bases). The CDR3 spans 17 residues. Germline V gene lookup returns CDR1 MDHEN and CDR2 SYDVKM. Trimming removed 8 bases at V and 4 bases at J, with 26 bases between. CDR3 sequence reads: CASLGFKTGGKLYGYTF. As DNA, the CDR3 is TGTGCCAGCTTAGGTTTTAAGACCGGGGGGAAACTCTATGGCTACACCTTC.